The rows below give T cell receptor beta chains drawn from one sample of a study of Tregs in tolerant kidney transplant recipients. Using immunoSEQ multiplex PCR, the repertoire was profiled, and TCRdb retains in-frame clones only, with some absent. Of some 50,000 clones listed, about 92% are singletons. The sequenced sample was CD8+ T cells from blood (PBMCs), obtained 12 months after the transplant. These receptor sequences come from a human patient who received a combined kidney and bone marrow transplant. Some T cells may be graft donor cells. The CDR3 runs from the conserved cysteine through the conserved F or W. D genes are given only for firm matches. Clone size is given for some rows only: seen once, a few or many times, or a class if the clone is expanded.

>.|TRBV9|.|TRBJ1-2
TGTGCCAGCAGAGACACAGGAGCTACTAACTATGGCTACACCTTC
CASRDTGATNYGYTF
>.|TRBV9|TRBD2|TRBJ2-1
TGTGCCAGCAGCGTGAACCCCGGGACTAGCGGGACGGGGAATGAGCAGTTCTTC
CASSVNPGTSGTGNEQFF
>.|TRBV6-6|.|TRBJ2-7
TGTGCCAGCAGTTACTCGGCCGGGGGTGACGAGCAGTACTTC
CASSYSAGGDEQYF
>.|TRBV19|TRBD1|TRBJ1-4
TGTGCCAGTAGTATGACAGGGATGATTGAAAAACTGTTTTTT
CASSMTGMIEKLFF
>once|TRBV9|TRBD2|TRBJ2-3
TGTGCCAGCAGCGTAGGTGGGGGGGCAGATACGCAGTATTTT
CASSVGGGADTQYF
>few|TRBV27|.|TRBJ1-3
TGTGCCAGCGGGACTTCTGGAAACACCATATATTTT
CASGTSGNTIYF
>.|TRBV7-9|TRBD1|TRBJ2-7
TGTGCCAGCAGCCCCGGGACAGACTACGAGCAGTACTTC
CASSPGTDYEQYF
>.|TRBV11-2|TRBD1|TRBJ2-7
TGTGCCAGCAGCGAACAGGGGCCATTGCACGAGCAGTACTTC
CASSEQGPLHEQYF
>.|TRBV30|TRBD1|TRBJ2-7
TGTGCTTTGGATCCCGATACAGGGGTCTACGAGCAGTACTTC
CALDPDTGVYEQYF
>.|TRBV27|TRBD1|TRBJ1-2
TGTGCCAGCAGACCCGGGACAGGGGGAGCCTATGGCTACACCTTC
CASRPGTGGAYGYTF
>.|TRBV5-4|.|TRBJ1-1
TGTGCCAGCAGCTTGGGGGGGGGTGCTGAAGCTTTCTTT
CASSLGGGAEAFF
>.|TRBV4-3|TRBD1|TRBJ1-1
TGCGCCAGCCTTAGGGACAGGGCGGGTGGCATGAACACTGAAGCTTTCTTT
CASLRDRAGGMNTEAFF
>.|TRBV6-1|TRBD1|TRBJ1-6
TGTGCCAGCCAGGGGGCGACAGGGGGGAATTCACCCCTCCACTTT
CASQGATGGNSPLHF
>.|TRBV27|TRBD2|TRBJ2-7
TGTGCCAGCAGTTTCTCTAGCGGGAATGTCGCCTACGAGCAGTACTTC
CASSFSSGNVAYEQYF
>.|TRBV30|.|TRBJ2-7
TGTGCCTGGACTTTAGGGGAAGAGCAGTACTTC
CAWTLGEEQYF
>.|TRBV5-1|TRBD2|TRBJ2-1
TGCGCCAGCAGCTTGGTTGGGGAGGGGTCCTACAATGAGCAGTTCTTC
CASSLVGEGSYNEQFF
>.|TRBV27|TRBD2|TRBJ2-7
TGTGCCAGCAGCCGACTCGTAGCGGGGGCCTACGAGCAGTACTTC
CASSRLVAGAYEQYF
>.|TRBV28|TRBD1|TRBJ1-5
TGTGCCAGCAGTTTTTTGACAGGGCCGAATCAGCCCCAGCATTTT
CASSFLTGPNQPQHF
>.|TRBV5-1|TRBD2|TRBJ2-2
TGCGCCAGCAGCCAAAGACTAGCGGGGGCCCCGGCCGAGCTGTTTTTT
CASSQRLAGAPAELFF
>.|TRBV4-3|TRBD2|TRBJ2-7
TGCGCCAGCAGCCAAGAGACTAGCGGGAAAAGGGTTACCTACGAGCAGTACTTC
CASSQETSGKRVTYEQYF
>.|TRBV19|TRBD1|TRBJ2-7
TGTGCCAGTAGTATCTGGGACAGGGGCTCCTACGAGCAGTACTTC
CASSIWDRGSYEQYF
>few|TRBV7-9|.|TRBJ1-2
TGTGCCAGCAGCTCACGGACAACTAACTATGGCTACACCTTC
CASSSRTTNYGYTF
>.|TRBV5-5|TRBD1|TRBJ1-1
TGTGCCAGCAGTCACGACAGGGCCACTGAAGCTTTCTTT
CASSHDRATEAFF
>.|TRBV19|.|TRBJ1-5
TGTGCCAGTATGATACCGGGACACCTGAATCAGCCCCAGCATTTT
CASMIPGHLNQPQHF
>.|TRBV5-1|TRBD1|TRBJ1-2
TGCGCCAGCAGCGGGGGACAGAAAGCCTATGGCTACACCTTC
CASSGGQKAYGYTF
>.|TRBV6-1|.|TRBJ2-7
TGTGCCAGCGGACGGGACTCGGAGGGCTCCTACGAGCAGTACTTC
CASGRDSEGSYEQYF
>.|TRBV10-3|.|TRBJ2-4
TGTGCCATCATGAGTTCGCTAGCCAAAAACATTCAGTACTTC
CAIMSSLAKNIQYF
>.|TRBV28|.|TRBJ1-2
TGTGCCAGCAGCCCTGTAGGGGACTATGGCTACACCTTC
CASSPVGDYGYTF
>.|TRBV5-6|.|TRBJ1-1
TGTGCCAGCAGCTTACAGGGAAACACTGAAGCTTTCTTT
CASSLQGNTEAFF